The 21 T cell receptor beta chains below were found in one sample sequenced in a study of shared clonotypes between healthy human individuals. Libraries were prepared by immunoSEQ multiplex PCR; TCRdb keeps only in-frame clonotypes and omits some of them. The data show about 1.1 million clones, 77% seen once. Sample: memory CD4+ T cells from PBMCs. The subset was: CD45RA-negative fraction. These receptor sequences come from a man younger than 35 in good health. Some clones in this sample may be carry-over from other donors' samples.

The J gene is TRBJ1-5, the V gene TRBV4-3; the D is unclear. Germline V gene data show CDR1 as LGHNA and CDR2 as YSLEER. The CDR3 consists of 16 residues. V was pared by 0 bases and J by 0 bases, with 9 bases between. The DNA of the CDR3 is TGCGCCAGCAGCCAAGATGTGGGCCCTAGCAATCAGCCCCAGCATTTT. This codes for CASSQDVGPSNQPQHF.

The chain combines TRBV7-2 with TRBJ2-7, with TRBD2 identical over 12 bases. The CDR3 spans 14 residues. Germline assignment: CDR1 SGHTA and CDR2 FQGNSA. V gave up 6 bases and J gave up 4 bases; unmatched junction bases: 4. CDR3 DNA: TGTGCCAGCAGGGTGACTAGCGGGAGTTACGAGCAGTACTTC. It specifies CASRVTSGSYEQYF. The whole variable domain, filled in from reference TRBV7-2 and TRBJ2-7, reads GAGVSQSPSNKVTEKGKDVELRCDPISGHTALYWYRQSLGQGLEFLIYFQGNSAPDKSGLPSDRFSAERTGGSVSTLTIQRTQQEDSAVYLCASRVTSGSYEQYFGPGTRLTVT.

J is TRBJ2-1 and V is TRBV7-9; 7 bases are shared with TRBD1. Germline assignment: CDR1 SEHNR and CDR2 FQNEAQ (reference sequence). The CDR3 covers 14 residues. V trimming: 5 bases; J trimming: 3 bases; junction bases outside the gene matches: 4. In DNA, the CDR3 is TGTGCCAGCAGCGTTGGGACAGACTACAATGAGCAGTTCTTC. It is translated as CASSVGTDYNEQFF. The full variable domain, rest sourced from reference TRBV7-9 and TRBJ2-1, is DTGVSQNPRHKITKRGQNVTFRCDPISEHNRLYWYRQTLGQGPEFLTYFQNEAQLEKSRLLSDRFSAERPKGSFSTLEIQRTEQGDSAMYLCASSVGTDYNEQFFGPGTRLTVL.

This clone was counted between two and nine times. The chain is built from TRBV30 and TRBJ1-1; 9 nucleotides agree with TRBD1. The V gene's germline CDR1 is GTSNPN and CDR2 SVGIG (reference sequence). The CDR3 spans 13 residues. J gave up 4 bases and V 5 bases, and 5 bases lay outside the gene matches. The DNA of the CDR3 is TGTGCCTGGGCGCTACAGGGGGCCACTGAAGCTTTCTTT. As protein: CAWALQGATEAFF.

The chain joins TRBV28 to TRBJ1-2; unclear D gene. Between the trimmed V and J ends, which lost 4 bases and 1 base, there was a span of 10 bases. Germline V gene lookup returns CDR1 MDHEN and CDR2 SYDVKM. This CDR3 contains 14 residues. CDR3 DNA sequence: TGTGCCAGCAGTTCCGTCCCCGTTAACTATGGCTACACCTTC. Translated, it gives CASSSVPVNYGYTF.

The CDR3 coding sequence is TGTGCCAGCACCCTCCAGGGGGACTATGGCTACACCTTC. Translated: CASTLQGDYGYTF. This chain uses TRBV28 with TRBJ1-2; 7 bases match TRBD1. There are 13 residues in the CDR3. From germline, CDR1 is MDHEN and CDR2 SYDVKM. V shed 7 bases and J 3 bases; nucleotides not matched to a gene: 5.

In its sample, this clone was seen a few times. The rearrangement uses TRBV28 and TRBJ1-5; D not resolved. In germline, CDR1 is MDHEN, CDR2 SYDVKM. The CDR3 sequence is 14 residues long. V lost 4 bases, J lost 3 bases, and 10 bases lay in between. The CDR3 DNA sequence: TGTGCCAGCAGTTCCTACATGGACAATCAGCCCCAGCATTTT. Its translation is CASSSYMDNQPQHF. The variable domain in full, completed from reference TRBV28 and TRBJ1-5, reads DVKVTQSSRYLVKRTGEKVFLECVQDMDHENMFWYRQDPGLGLRLIYFSYDVKMKEKGDIPEGYSVSREKKERFSLILESASTNQTSMYLCASSSYMDNQPQHFGDGTRLSIL.

This clone was seen a handful of times. This chain links TRBV7-6 with TRBJ2-1; a weak D match, TRBD1 (6 bases). Trimming stripped 1 base from V and 0 bases from J, with 7 bases between. Germline assignment: CDR1 SGHVS and CDR2 FNYEAQ. This CDR3 spans 15 amino acids. The DNA for the CDR3 is TGTGCCAGCAGCTTAGGGGACAACTCCTACAATGAGCAGTTCTTC. It yields the protein CASSLGDNSYNEQFF.

This clone was counted between two and nine times. The chain joins TRBV9 to TRBJ1-4; a weak D match, TRBD1 (5 bases). Trimming cost V 4 bases and J 8 bases, with 12 bases left between them. The CDR3 runs to 13 residues. Germline CDR1 SGDLS, CDR2 YYNGEE. The CDR3, as DNA: TGTGCCAGCAGCTCGGGGCCGGGCGAAAAACTGTTTTTT. It codes for CASSSGPGEKLFF.

The chain is built from TRBV4-2 and TRBJ2-7; TRBD2 agrees at 7 bases. CDR3 length: 17 residues. V was pared by 2 bases and J by 5 bases, with 15 bases of the junction left unmatched. CDR1 and CDR2 from the germline V gene are LGHNA and YNFKEQ. The CDR3 sequence: CASSQPTWGGVVNEQYF. The CDR3, as DNA: TGTGCCAGCAGCCAACCCACCTGGGGAGGGGTGGTTAACGAGCAGTACTTC.

In nucleotides, the CDR3 is TGCGCCAGCTCGGATACTAGCGGGAGCTACGAGCAGTACTTC. Residues: CASSDTSGSYEQYF. The chain recombines TRBV5-1 with TRBJ2-7; 11 positions agree with TRBD2. Trimming removed 7 bases from V and 3 bases from J; junction bases left unmatched: 6. This CDR3 contains 14 residues. CDR1 SGHRS and CDR2 YFSETQ come from the germline V gene.

This clone was found once. The V gene is TRBV5-4, the J gene TRBJ2-1; 7 nucleotides line up with TRBD2. J lost 4 bases, V lost 3 bases, and 10 bases had no gene match. The CDR3 consists of 16 residues. CDR1 and CDR2 from the germline V gene are SGHNT and YYREEE (reference sequence). The CDR3, as DNA: TGTGCCAGCAGCTCCCCCGGGAGCGGGGTATACAATGAGCAGTTCTTC. Translation gives CASSSPGSGVYNEQFF.

The V and J genes are TRBV6-1 and TRBJ1-1; D is ambiguous. Looked up from germline, CDR1 is MNHNS and CDR2 is SASEGT. V shed 6 bases and J shed 5 bases, with 16 bases lying between them. CDR3 length: 14 amino acids. CDR3 sequence reads: CASRNYASGTEAFF. Written as DNA, the CDR3 is TGTGCCAGCAGGAACTACGCGTCCGGGACTGAAGCTTTCTTT.

This chain joins TRBV7-2 and TRBJ2-1, with D tentatively TRBD1 (5 bases). Germline CDR1 reads SGHTA; CDR2 reads FQGNSA. With 5 bases removed from V and 4 bases from J, the gap between germline ends came to 12 bases. This CDR3 spans 14 amino acids. In nucleotides, the CDR3 is TGTGCCAGCAGCCAAGGACAACTATACAATGAGCAGTTCTTC. Translated: CASSQGQLYNEQFF. Supplemented by reference TRBV7-2 and TRBJ2-1, the full variable domain reads GAGVSQSPSNKVTEKGKDVELRCDPISGHTALYWYRQSLGQGLEFLIYFQGNSAPDKSGLPSDRFSAERTGGSVSTLTIQRTQQEDSAVYLCASSQGQLYNEQFFGPGTRLTVL.

The chain combines TRBV6-5 with TRBJ2-3, with 7 bases fitting TRBD2. This CDR3 has 15 amino acids. Unmatched junction bases numbered 8, after V lost 4 bases and J lost 4 bases. Germline lookup yields CDR1 MNHEY and CDR2 SVGAGI. Here the CDR3 reads CASSSWRERADTQYF. The CDR3 DNA is TGTGCCAGCAGTTCCTGGCGGGAGAGGGCAGATACGCAGTATTTT.

The gene calls are TRBV5-5 and TRBJ1-4; unclear D gene. The CDR3 runs 12 residues. CDR1 is SGHKS, CDR2 YYEKEE, per germline (reference sequence). The germline V and J ends were trimmed by 1 base and 6 bases, with 4 bases remaining between them. The CDR3 coding sequence is TGTGCCAGCAGCTTGCAGGATGAAAAACTGTTTTTT. The encoded protein is CASSLQDEKLFF.

This chain uses TRBV28 with TRBJ2-6; 8 bases line up with TRBD2. Germline V gives CDR1 MDHEN, CDR2 SYDVKM. The CDR3 has 18 residues. The V gene end was trimmed by 3 bases and the J gene end by 4 bases; junction bases not matched to a gene: 11. CDR3 protein: CASSLFSGAHMGANVLTF. The DNA of the CDR3 is TGTGCCAGCAGTTTGTTTAGCGGGGCGCACATGGGGGCCAACGTCCTGACTTTC. Using reference TRBV28 and TRBJ2-6 for the parts outside the CDR3, the full variable domain is DVKVTQSSRYLVKRTGEKVFLECVQDMDHENMFWYRQDPGLGLRLIYFSYDVKMKEKGDIPEGYSVSREKKERFSLILESASTNQTSMYLCASSLFSGAHMGANVLTFGAGSRLTVL.

This sequence joins TRBV7-2 and TRBJ2-3, with 7 bases identical to TRBD1. The junction had 5 bases not matched to a gene; V was cut back by 6 bases and J by 5 bases. The CDR3 consists of 13 residues. The germline V gene has CDR1 SGHTA and CDR2 FQGNSA. As DNA, the CDR3 is TGTGCCAGCAGTCAGACAGGGTTAGATACGCAGTATTTT. As protein: CASSQTGLDTQYF.

CDR3 amino acids: CSVEKSVEIETQYF. The DNA of the CDR3 is TGCAGCGTTGAAAAAAGCGTTGAGATTGAGACCCAGTACTTC. The chain recombines TRBV29-1 with TRBJ2-5; D gene uncertain. From germline, CDR1 is SQVTM and CDR2 ANQGSEA. The CDR3 contains 14 residues. Deletions cut 2 bases from V and 5 bases from J, with 15 bases between.

This chain uses TRBV18 with TRBJ1-1; a weak D match, TRBD1 (5 bases). The V and J ends lost 3 bases and 1 base respectively, with 12 bases between them. Per the germline V gene, CDR1 is KGHSH and CDR2 is LQKENI. The CDR3 runs to 15 residues. CDR3 bases: TGTGCCAGCTCACCGGGACGCGCCCGGAACACTGAAGCTTTCTTT. This encodes CASSPGRARNTEAFF.

The rearrangement uses TRBV14 and TRBJ2-3, with a possible D match to TRBD1 (5 bases). Germline CDR1 reads SGHDN; CDR2 reads FVKESK. The CDR3 has 13 residues. V lost 3 bases and J 4 bases, leaving 8 bases between the germline ends. Written as DNA, the CDR3 is TGTGCCAGCAGCCAGTTAGGGGCAGATACGCAGTATTTT. It yields the protein CASSQLGADTQYF.